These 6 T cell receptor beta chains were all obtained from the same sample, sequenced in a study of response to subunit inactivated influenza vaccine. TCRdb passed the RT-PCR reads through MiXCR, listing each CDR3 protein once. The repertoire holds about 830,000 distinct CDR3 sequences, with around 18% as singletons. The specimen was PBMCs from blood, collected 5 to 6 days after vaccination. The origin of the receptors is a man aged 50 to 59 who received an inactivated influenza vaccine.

The CDR3 region is CASSSRSSSSYNEQFF. In DNA form, the CDR3 reads TGCGCCAGCAGCTCCCGGTCCTCTAGCTCCTACAATGAGCAGTTCTTC. This chain joins TRBV5-1 and TRBJ2-1; D is unclear. Germline CDR1 and CDR2: SGHRS and YFSETQ. CDR3 length: 16 residues. V shed 3 bases and J shed 0 bases, with 13 bases lying between them.

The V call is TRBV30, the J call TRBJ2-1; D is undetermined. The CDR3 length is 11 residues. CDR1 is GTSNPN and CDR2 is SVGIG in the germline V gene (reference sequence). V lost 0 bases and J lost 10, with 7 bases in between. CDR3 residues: CAWSVGGEQFF. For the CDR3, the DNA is TGTGCCTGGAGTGTAGGTGGCGAGCAGTTCTTC.

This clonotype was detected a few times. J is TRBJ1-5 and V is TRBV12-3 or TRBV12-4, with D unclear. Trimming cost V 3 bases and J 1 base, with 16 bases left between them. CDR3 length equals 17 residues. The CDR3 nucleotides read TGTGCCAGCAGTTTTTCCCCCATCTCGTCGAGCAATCAGCCCCAGCATTTT. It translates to CASSFSPISSSNQPQHF.

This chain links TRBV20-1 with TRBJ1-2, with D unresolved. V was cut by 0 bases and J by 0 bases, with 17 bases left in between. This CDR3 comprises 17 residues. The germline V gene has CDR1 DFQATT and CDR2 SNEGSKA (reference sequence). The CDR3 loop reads CSARDPWTTKANYGYTF. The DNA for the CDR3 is TGCAGTGCTAGAGATCCTTGGACGACCAAGGCTAACTATGGCTACACCTTC.

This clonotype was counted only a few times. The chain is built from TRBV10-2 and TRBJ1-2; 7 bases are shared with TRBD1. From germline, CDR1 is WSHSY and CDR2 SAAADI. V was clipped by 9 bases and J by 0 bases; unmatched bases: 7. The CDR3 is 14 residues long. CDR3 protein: CASMGQTTNYGYTF. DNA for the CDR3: TGCGCCAGTATGGGACAGACTACTAACTATGGCTACACCTTC.

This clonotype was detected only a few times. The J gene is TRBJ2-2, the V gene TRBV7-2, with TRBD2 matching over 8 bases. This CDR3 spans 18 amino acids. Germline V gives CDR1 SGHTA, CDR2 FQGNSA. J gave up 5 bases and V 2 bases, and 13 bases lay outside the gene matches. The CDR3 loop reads CASSLPGGLTRGTGELFF. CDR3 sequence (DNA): TGTGCCAGCAGCTTACCGGGAGGGCTCACACGGGGGACCGGGGAGCTGTTTTTT.